This T cell receptor (beta chain) was observed in a study of T cell changes during pregnancy in multiple sclerosis. Trimming pared 0 bases from V and 1 base from J, leaving 10 bases between. The length of the CDR3 is 15 residues. The germline gives CDR1 SGDLS, CDR2 YYNGEE. Sequencing was performed with immunoSEQ multiplex PCR; in TCRdb, only in-frame clones are kept and a portion is missing. Here the sample spans about 40,000 clones, 91% being singletons. The source was CD8+ T cells from peripheral blood mononuclear cells, collected before pregnancy. The sequence came from a female donor with multiple sclerosis, enrolled in a pregnancy study. The gene calls are TRBV9 and TRBJ2-5, with D possibly being TRBD2 (6 bases). CDR3 DNA: TGTGCCAGCAGCGTAGTTGGGGGACTCCAAGAGACCCAGTACTTC. It encodes CASSVVGGLQETQYF.